A single sample gave rise to the 17 T cell receptor beta chains below, sequenced in a study of blood T cell repertoires in COVID-19. Repertoires were generated with immunoSEQ multiplex PCR, while TCRdb's copy carries only in-frame clones and drops some. The table has more than 110,000 clones, roughly 84% seen once. The specimen was peripheral blood. Receptors originate from a human donor in a cohort sampled during active COVID-19.

The chain employs TRBV27 and TRBJ2-7, with D possibly TRBD2 on 5 matching bases. V lost 6 bases and J lost 3, with 18 bases in between. CDR1 is MNHEY and CDR2 is SMNVEV in the germline V gene (reference sequence). The CDR3 is 15 residues long. The CDR3 DNA follows: TGTGCCAGCAGCCCGGGGAGCATTCCTTACTACGAGCAGTACTTC. It is translated as CASSPGSIPYYEQYF.

This sequence joins TRBV7-2 and TRBJ2-7; TRBD1 agrees at 7 bases. The V gene's germline CDR1 is SGHTA and CDR2 FQGNSA. The CDR3 is 14 amino acids. V was pared by 0 bases and J by 3 bases, with 2 bases of the junction left unmatched. CDR3 bases: TGTGCCAGCAGCTTAGCAGGGGGCCACTACGAGCAGTACTTC. Protein: CASSLAGGHYEQYF.

In its sample, this clone was seen a few times. The CDR3 here is CASSLGTVDRAFSGNTIYF. CDR3 DNA sequence: TGCGCCAGCAGCTTGGGTACCGTCGACAGAGCCTTCTCTGGAAACACCATATATTTT. This chain connects TRBV5-1 to TRBJ1-3; a weak D match, TRBD1 (5 bases). The CDR3 runs 19 residues. Germline V CDR1 and CDR2: SGHRS, YFSETQ. Between the trimmed V and J ends, which lost 0 bases and 0 bases, there was a span of 19 bases.

The V call is TRBV5-8, the J call TRBJ2-5; 9 positions agree with TRBD1. This CDR3 has 15 residues. The J segment lost 4 bases and the V segment lost 4 bases, leaving 8 bases of the junction unmatched. Germline V gene sequence: CDR1 SGHTS, CDR2 YDEGEE. DNA for the CDR3: TGTGCCAGCAGCACATTAACAGGGGGCGGAGAGACCCAGTACTTC. Protein product: CASSTLTGGGETQYF.

V usage is TRBV27 and J usage is TRBJ1-4; 9 bases map to TRBD1. Germline V gene lookup returns CDR1 MNHEY and CDR2 SMNVEV (reference sequence). V lost 4 bases and J lost 6; bases outside the gene matches: 3. The CDR3 runs to 14 residues. For the CDR3, the DNA is TGTGCCAGCAGTTCTCACAGGGGGCATGAAAAACTGTTTTTT. Encoded protein: CASSSHRGHEKLFF.

The J gene is TRBJ1-3, the V gene TRBV9; 8 nucleotides align to TRBD1. CDR1 is SGDLS, CDR2 YYNGEE, per germline. The CDR3 length is 16 residues. The trim removed 4 bases at V and 0 bases at J, leaving 6 bases unmatched. The CDR3 coding sequence is TGTGCCAGCAGCCGGACAGGGAGACTCTCTGGAAACACCATATATTTT. This translates into CASSRTGRLSGNTIYF.

The chain recombines TRBV11-3 with TRBJ2-1, with D perhaps TRBD2 (6 bases). The germline CDR1 and CDR2 sequences are SGHNT and YENEEA. This CDR3 contains 14 residues. Trimming pared 0 bases from V and 9 bases from J, leaving 12 bases between. The CDR3 spells CASSLEGDGGEQFF. Here the CDR3 DNA reads TGTGCCAGCAGCTTAGAAGGAGACGGGGGTGAGCAGTTCTTC. The variable domain in full, completed from reference TRBV11-3 and TRBJ2-1, reads EAGVVQSPRYKIIEKKQPVAFWCNPISGHNTLYWYLQNLGQGPELLIRYENEEAVDDSQLPKDRFSAERLKGVDSTLKIQPAELGDSAVYLCASSLEGDGGEQFFGPGTRLTVL.

This chain uses TRBV28 with TRBJ1-2; D is ambiguous. CDR3 size: 15 residues. V dropped 4 bases and J dropped 6 bases, with 18 bases sitting between them. Per germline, CDR1 MDHEN and CDR2 SYDVKM. CDR3 in DNA: TGTGCCAGCAGTTGGAGCGCCGGGTATAATGATGGCTACACCTTC. Residues: CASSWSAGYNDGYTF.

This rearrangement joins TRBV11-2 to TRBJ2-7, with TRBD1 identical over 7 bases. The germline V gene has CDR1 SGHAT and CDR2 FQNNGV. The J segment lost 6 bases and the V segment lost 5 bases, leaving 7 bases of the junction unmatched. This CDR3 has 13 amino acids. CDR3 protein: CASSTDRVAEQYF. CDR3 in DNA: TGTGCCAGCAGCACCGACAGGGTTGCCGAGCAGTACTTC.

The chain recombines TRBV4-1 with TRBJ2-7, with TRBD2 as a possible D gene (6 bases). Germline V CDR1 and CDR2: MGHRA, YSYEKL. Between the trimmed V and J ends, which lost 0 bases and 7 bases, there was a span of 13 bases. The CDR3 runs 14 residues. In DNA form, the CDR3 reads TGCGCCAGCAGCCAAGATCAGTTCCGGGGGGAGCAGTACTTC. It codes for CASSQDQFRGEQYF.

This sequence joins TRBV29-1 and TRBJ2-7; D might be TRBD1 (6 bases). Looked up from germline, CDR1 is SQVTM and CDR2 is ANQGSEA. Trimming stripped 7 bases from V and 6 bases from J, with 16 bases between. The CDR3 length is 12 residues. CDR3 sequence reads: CSAARGSSEQYF. In nucleotides, the CDR3 is TGCAGCGCCGCTAGGGGGTCATCCGAGCAGTACTTC.

The gene calls are TRBV2 and TRBJ2-3; TRBD1 agrees at 7 bases. V was pared by 11 bases and J by 2 bases, with 10 bases of the junction left unmatched. The CDR3 consists of 14 residues. Germline values: CDR1 SNHLY, CDR2 FYNNEI. CDR3: CAGQTGRNTDTQYF. The CDR3 DNA is TGTGCCGGACAGACAGGGCGTAACACAGATACGCAGTATTTT.

The chain joins TRBV9 to TRBJ1-2, with 11 nucleotides matching TRBD1. The CDR3 is 16 amino acids. V trimming: 0 bases; J trimming: 4 bases; junction bases outside the gene matches: 5. Germline V gene data show CDR1 as SGDLS and CDR2 as YYNGEE. Here the CDR3 DNA reads TGTGCCAGCAGCGTAGTTCGGACAGGGGGCATCTATGGCTACACCTTC. Translating it yields CASSVVRTGGIYGYTF.

V usage is TRBV11-3 and J usage is TRBJ2-5; possibly TRBD2 for D (7 bases). V lost 6 bases, J lost 2 bases, and 19 bases lay in between. Germline V CDR1 and CDR2: SGHNT, YENEEA. The CDR3 length is 16 residues. The CDR3 nucleotides read TGTGCCAGCAGTCCCGCCGGGGGGCTACGTCAAGAGACCCAGTACTTC. This gives the protein CASSPAGGLRQETQYF.

The genes are TRBV28 and TRBJ1-1, with 9 bases identical to TRBD1. The CDR3 is made up of 14 amino acids. Germline assignment: CDR1 MDHEN and CDR2 SYDVKM. The V and J ends lost 6 bases and 5 bases, in that order; junction bases with no gene match: 7. The CDR3 region has the DNA TGTGCCAGCAGGCCACAGGGGGCGCGTACTGAAGCTTTCTTT. It codes for CASRPQGARTEAFF.

The DNA for the CDR3 is TGTGCCAGCAGTGCGGGGGGAACAGATACGCAGTATTTT. Residues: CASSAGGTDTQYF. This sequence joins TRBV2 and TRBJ2-3; TRBD2 agrees at 7 bases. The CDR3 spans 13 residues. After removal of 4 bases from V and 3 bases from J, the junction contained 1 base not matched to a gene. Germline CDR1 reads SNHLY; CDR2 reads FYNNEI.

This chain links TRBV7-9 with TRBJ2-2; a weak D match, TRBD1 (6 bases). The CDR3 is 14 amino acids. The V end was cut by 5 bases, the J end by 8 bases, with 15 bases between. CDR1 and CDR2 (germline): SEHNR, FQNEAQ (reference sequence). CDR3 residues: CASSPNRAGGELFF. Here the CDR3 DNA reads TGTGCCAGCAGCCCAAACAGGGCCGGGGGGGAGCTGTTTTTT.